This paragraph reports one T cell receptor (beta chain). This sample was included in a study of shared T cell receptors in the human thymus. The method was immunoSEQ multiplex PCR; TCRdb's version includes in-frame clones alone and lacks a portion of them. The table records some 720,000 clones, approximately 90% of them present only once. V lost 8 bases to trimming and J lost 6 bases; unmatched junction nucleotides: 22. Germline loops: CDR1 MNHEY, CDR2 SMNVEV (reference sequence). The CDR3 length is 19 residues. These data also formed part of another study, on human thymus T cells. That investigation notes: Having surgery to correct congenital heart defects, healthy Finnish infants acted as the donors. During corrective heart surgery, resections were taken, and the thymus tissue came from them. What appeared biased in thymic and blood repertoires was the usage of V and J genes. Thymic repertoires from unrelated individuals overlapped highly, related research reported.

The V and J genes are TRBV27 and TRBJ2-1, with 10 bases identical to TRBD2. The sample consisted of thymocytes. This clonotype originated in a boy less than two years old with a congenital heart defect. The DNA for the CDR3 is TGTGCCAGCCTCCGATGCGCAACTAGGGAGGCTAGCGGGAGCAATGAGCAGTTCTTC. It is translated as CASLRCATREASGSNEQFF.